This T cell receptor (beta chain) was profiled in a study of CD8 T cells in Susac syndrome. V gave up 5 bases and J gave up 6 bases; unmatched junction bases: 7. Germline V gene data show CDR1 as MRHNA and CDR2 as SNTAGT. The CDR3 runs to 16 residues. RNA in amounts of roughly 0.45 to 1 ug was reverse transcribed with random hexamers. One entry per CDR3 protein, called by TCRdb with MiXCR from the immunoSEQ multiplex PCR reads. The data contain about 150,000 distinct CDR3 sequences, 95% to 96% of them singletons. Sequencing targeted TCR beta in blood CD8+ and CD4+ T cells. This chain links TRBV6-4 with TRBJ2-3; 14 nucleotides line up with TRBD2. The sample consisted of CD8+ T cells from PBMCs. This receptor was taken from a human donor with multiple sclerosis. The CDR3 sequence: CASSSGLAGGGDTQYF. For the CDR3, the DNA is TGTGCCAGCAGTAGCGGACTAGCGGGGGGCGGCGATACGCAGTATTTT.